This TCR beta chain originates from a study of beta chain features in type 1 diabetes (dated by TCRdb to the late 2010s). Regarding the complete study: No differences in mean age, gender distribution, total cell number or subset yield were found between patients and healthy donors. In the study, recently diagnosed type 1 diabetes patients and matched healthy donors were compared on the TCRB repertoires of their sorted circulating CD4+ T cell subsets. A total of 100 million to 110 million sorted cells were examined across all samples, and a strong correlation was observed between cell number per subset and RNA yield. Whereas all 28 donors provided naive and central memory subsets, regulatory and stem cell-like memory subsets were isolated from just 8 patients and roughly 8 healthy donors. What the work shows at the level of the full study, not this receptor alone: At VDJ recombination sites, type 1 diabetes patients had fewer insertions and more deleted nucleotides, which implies abnormalities in thymic rearrangement. Because the HLA sub-analyses included only small numbers of individuals, any influence of HLA type on TCRB rearrangement was left unresolved. Naive, central memory and regulatory TCRB repertoires appeared more similar among patients than among healthy donors. PCR might favor shorter templates, but patient and control samples were amplified and corrected together, so any skew would affect both groups equally. Type 1 diabetes patients showed a moderate but significant shortening of TCRB CDR3 length in all four CD4+ subsets. Because cDNA was sequenced instead of genomic DNA, activated cells with high expression could be over-represented, although the groups did not differ in activation or CD3 levels.

The CDR3 goes from the cysteine to the phenylalanine over 14 residues. Here the CDR3 DNA is all that survives: 42 bases in frame from base 1. The germline V gene (reference sequence) provides CDR1 SEHNR and CDR2 FQNEAQ. V gives up 5 bases and J gives up 1 base, and the segment between their germline ends measures 11 bases. Each donor gave one peripheral blood draw, averaging approximately 120 mL, which was collected into heparinised tubes. Naive, central memory, regulatory and stem cell-like memory CD4+ T cells were sorted on a BD FACSAria II using a panel including CD45RO, CCR7, CD25, CD127, CD95 and CD27. All sorted populations exceeded 95% purity. PBMCs were isolated immediately by Lymphoprep density gradient centrifugation and stained directly without culture. So that batch effects would be minimized, each experiment stained and sorted samples in pairs, pairing one healthy donor with one patient.

Remarks on this clone: What antigen it recognizes has not been identified. No per-base quality is available; no much larger clone lies one base away.

The entire amount of isolated RNA was reverse transcribed using the High Capacity cDNA Reverse Transcription Kit, so the sequenced TCRB transcripts were expressed ones. Deep immunoSEQ sequencing was performed on naive, central memory and regulatory T cell samples, with an average of around 3.4 million total reads per sample. After sorted cells were lysed in RLT buffer, RNA was extracted with DNase-treated RNeasy Micro or Mini kits, with the choice depending on cell number. To prevent cross-contamination, each cell subset was processed individually, whereas patient and healthy donor samples were processed jointly. TCRB sequences were amplified from cDNA with the immunoSEQ multiplex PCR, producing 87-bp fragments spanning the CDR3 region. Sequencing of the amplicons was performed on the Illumina HiSeq platform. The study's own analysis went as follows. Synthetic template baselines were used to correct PCR bias computationally, reads within Hamming distance 2 were collapsed, and singletons that could not be merged were discarded. By aligning reads against IMGT, V, D and J genes, CDR3 length, and insertions or deletions at six rearrangement sites were assigned. Within each subset, clonotype counts were normalized to sorted cell number, and only after that were true diversity and Gini coefficients computed with the tcR R package. The overlap coefficient, calculated on TCRB nucleotide sequences, was used to measure repertoire sharing. As a proxy for the pre-selection repertoire, out-of-frame TCRB sequences from naive cells were analyzed. Sourced from immuneACCESS, this table was stored by TCRdb with only in-frame sequences that have V and J called. A share of the clones is absent; for the studies checked, an unresolved V gene accounts for under half, and the remainder has no known explanation. The DNA was the basis for D and trimming; V, J and clone size are from that table. For this sample the table gives approximately 730,000 clones, of which 13% were detected only once. 0.022% of the sample is held by the ten biggest clonotypes.

This clonotype originated in a man younger than 35 with type 1 diabetes. Sequenced: naive CD4+ T cells from blood. The intended sense of this specimen's cell subset or site label: true naive CD4+ T cells. Recombination linked TRBV7-9 to TRBJ1-1, with the D gene call left open. Here is the DNA: TGTGCCAGCAGCCCCCAGACCAGGAACACTGAAGCTTTCTTT. This codes for CASSPQTRNTEAFF.